Below are 11 T cell receptor beta chains sequenced from a single sample in a study of cytomegalovirus exposure and HLA in healthy donors. Some clones are missing from TCRdb's copy, which holds only in-frame ones; the method was immunoSEQ multiplex PCR. The sample has about 120,000 clones, roughly 89% seen once. Sequencing was carried out using PBMCs. These receptors all stem from a woman in her late teens or twenties in good health and CMV-seronegative.

CDR3 residues: CASSLGQGGGETQYF. The CDR3 nucleotides are TGCGCCAGCAGCTTGGGACAGGGGGGAGGAGAGACCCAGTACTTC. The chain has TRBV5-1 and TRBJ2-5; 9 nucleotides align to TRBD1. The J segment lost 4 bases and the V segment lost 0 bases, leaving 4 bases of the junction unmatched. The germline gives CDR1 SGHRS, CDR2 YFSETQ. The CDR3 loop spans 15 amino acids.

This clone showed up just once. The chain combines TRBV27 with TRBJ2-7; TRBD2 might be the D (6 bases). The CDR3 totals 15 residues. Per germline, CDR1 MNHEY and CDR2 SMNVEV (reference sequence). The ends were cut back, 8 bases at V and 6 bases at J, with 23 bases in the middle. CDR3 nucleotide sequence: TGTGCCAGCGGGCCCCCGGGACTTCGGGTACTCGAGCAGTACTTC. Translation gives CASGPPGLRVLEQYF.

The chain recombines TRBV20-1 with TRBJ2-3; the D is unclear. This CDR3 comprises 11 residues. CDR1 is DFQATT, CDR2 SNEGSKA, per germline (reference sequence). V lost 6 bases, J lost 10 bases, and 14 bases lay in between. The CDR3 DNA reads TGCAGTGCCCCCCTTGTGGCGGCGCAGTATTTT. Translating it yields CSAPLVAAQYF.

The chain is built from TRBV28 and TRBJ2-1; maybe TRBD1 (5 bases). With 8 bases removed from V and 7 bases from J, the gap between germline ends came to 12 bases. There are 12 residues in the CDR3. The germline V gene encodes CDR1 MDHEN and CDR2 SYDVKM. The CDR3 loop is CASSQGLNEQFF. CDR3 in DNA: TGTGCCAGCTCCCAGGGTTTGAATGAGCAGTTCTTC.

The chain links TRBV28 to TRBJ1-1, with 8 positions matching TRBD1. Germline trimming cut 8 bases from V and 5 bases from J; bases unmatched to any gene: 16. The CDR3 sequence is 16 residues long. Germline loops: CDR1 MDHEN, CDR2 SYDVKM. CDR3 amino acids: CASPRPGQGGRTEAFF. The DNA of the CDR3 is TGTGCCAGCCCGAGACCCGGACAGGGCGGTAGGACTGAAGCTTTCTTT. Based on the CDR3 plus reference TRBV28 and TRBJ1-1, the full variable domain is DVKVTQSSRYLVKRTGEKVFLECVQDMDHENMFWYRQDPGLGLRLIYFSYDVKMKEKGDIPEGYSVSREKKERFSLILESASTNQTSMYLCASPRPGQGGRTEAFFGQGTRLTVV.

The V and J genes are TRBV11-3 and TRBJ2-3; 10 bases fit TRBD2. The CDR3 has 19 amino acids. Trimming removed 4 bases from V and 2 bases from J; junction bases left unmatched: 15. Germline V gene sequence: CDR1 SGHNT, CDR2 YENEEA. CDR3 region: CASSCFRIQAGGPTDTQYF. CDR3 DNA sequence: TGTGCCAGCAGCTGTTTTAGGATCCAAGCGGGAGGGCCCACAGATACGCAGTATTTT. Complete variable domain (other parts from reference TRBV11-3 and TRBJ2-3): EAGVVQSPRYKIIEKKQPVAFWCNPISGHNTLYWYLQNLGQGPELLIRYENEEAVDDSQLPKDRFSAERLKGVDSTLKIQPAELGDSAVYLCASSCFRIQAGGPTDTQYFGPGTRLTVL.

This clone occurred once. The rearrangement joins TRBV5-4 to TRBJ2-1, with D perhaps matching TRBD2 (5 bases). CDR1 SGHNT and CDR2 YYREEE come from the germline V gene (reference sequence). The V and J ends lost 3 bases and 4 bases respectively, with 8 bases between them. This CDR3 spans 13 amino acids. CDR3 amino acids: CASSSTGYNEQFF. In DNA form, the CDR3 reads TGTGCCAGCAGCTCCACGGGATACAATGAGCAGTTCTTC.

The genes are TRBV7-2 and TRBJ2-7, with 9 bases identical to TRBD2. Germline lookup yields CDR1 SGHTA and CDR2 FQGNSA. The CDR3 consists of 13 residues. Trimming took 8 bases from V and 4 from J; bases not matched to a gene: 6. This chain's CDR3 is CASSGLAGYEQYF. Written as DNA, the CDR3 is TGTGCCAGCTCGGGCCTAGCGGGGTACGAGCAGTACTTC. The full variable domain, its missing parts supplied by reference TRBV7-2 and TRBJ2-7, is GAGVSQSPSNKVTEKGKDVELRCDPISGHTALYWYRQSLGQGLEFLIYFQGNSAPDKSGLPSDRFSAERTGGSVSTLTIQRTQQEDSAVYLCASSGLAGYEQYFGPGTRLTVT.

This rearrangement joins TRBV7-9 to TRBJ1-2; perhaps TRBD1 as D (6 bases). Germline V gene lookup returns CDR1 SEHNR and CDR2 FQNEAQ (reference sequence). The V end was cut by 2 bases, the J end by 4 bases, with 11 bases between. The CDR3 totals 14 residues. The CDR3 coding sequence is TGTGCCAGCAGCTTAAGACAGGCCCTCTATGGCTACACCTTC. It is translated as CASSLRQALYGYTF.

The chain links TRBV7-9 to TRBJ1-4; 9 nucleotides match TRBD1. Per the germline V gene, CDR1 is SEHNR and CDR2 is FQNEAQ (reference sequence). J gave up 2 bases and V 3 bases, and 7 bases lay outside the gene matches. The CDR3 extends over 17 amino acids. In DNA, the CDR3 is TGTGCCAGCAGCTTTGGGGACAGGGAAGGGACTAATGAAAAACTGTTTTTT. This sequence encodes CASSFGDREGTNEKLFF.

The CDR3 DNA reads TGTGCCACCAGCAAGGGACAGAAAAATGAGCAGTTCTTC. It specifies CATSKGQKNEQFF. J is TRBJ2-1 and V is TRBV15, with TRBD1 matching over 7 bases. The CDR3 consists of 13 residues. Per germline, CDR1 LNHNV and CDR2 YYDKDF (reference sequence). The ends lost 4 bases at V and 7 bases at J; junction bases unmatched: 4.